This T cell receptor beta chain comes out of a study of PD-L1 blockade in urothelial cancer. Turning to the study itself: Prior chemotherapy in patients spanned 0 to 3 regimens.

Time point: peripheral blood 6 weeks after treatment start. Disease in patients was locally advanced or metastatic urothelial carcinoma. Clones were read by immunoSEQ multiplex PCR, and TCRdb kept only the in-frame ones, dropping some. This sample has about 22,000 clones; roughly 89% occur once, and the top ten carry about 11%. Germline V gene data show CDR1 as LNHDA and CDR2 as SQIVND (reference sequence). The CDR3 is made up of 14 amino acids. V shed 5 bases and J shed 4 bases, with 12 bases lying between them. This TCR derives from a woman aged 60 to 75 with urothelial cancer. V and J are TRBV19 and TRBJ1-5; D perhaps matches TRBD1 (5 bases). The sample here was PBMCs, taken around atezolizumab (anti-PD-L1) treatment. CDR3 region: CASSSRGVNQPQHF. CDR3 nucleotides: TGTGCCAGTAGTTCCCGGGGGGTAAATCAGCCCCAGCATTTT.